This T cell receptor beta chain emerged from a study of T cell changes during pregnancy in multiple sclerosis. This CDR3 is 13 amino acids long. The germline CDR1 and CDR2 sequences are KGHSH and LQKENI. The J segment lost 3 bases and the V segment lost 5 bases, leaving 2 bases of the junction unmatched. Generated by immunoSEQ multiplex PCR, the TCRdb table keeps only in-frame clones and is missing some. Found here are tens of thousands of clones, more than 85% of them singletons; the top ten hold 0.9% to 0.95%. The rearrangement uses TRBV18 and TRBJ1-1; 8 nucleotides line up with TRBD1. The sequence was obtained from a female donor with multiple sclerosis, enrolled in a pregnancy study. The material sequenced was peripheral blood, taken before pregnancy. The CDR3: CASSSTGDTEAFF. The CDR3 DNA sequence: TGTGCCAGCTCATCGACAGGGGACACTGAAGCTTTCTTT.